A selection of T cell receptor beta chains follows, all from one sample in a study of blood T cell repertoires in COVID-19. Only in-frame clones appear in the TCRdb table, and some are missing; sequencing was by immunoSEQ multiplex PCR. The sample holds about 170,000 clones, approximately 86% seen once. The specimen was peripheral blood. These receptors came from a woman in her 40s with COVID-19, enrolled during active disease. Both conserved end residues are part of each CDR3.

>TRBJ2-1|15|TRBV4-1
CASSQARNSYNEQFF
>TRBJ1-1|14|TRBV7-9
CASSLIPGDTEAFF
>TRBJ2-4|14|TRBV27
CASGLAGAKNIQYF
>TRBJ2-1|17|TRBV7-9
CASSLVRSSTGGREQFF
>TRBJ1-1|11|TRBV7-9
CASSLEGGAFF
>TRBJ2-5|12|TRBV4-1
CASSQQSETQYF
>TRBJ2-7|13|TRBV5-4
CASSPLTGREQYF
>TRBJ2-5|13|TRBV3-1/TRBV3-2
CASSQGAEKTQYF
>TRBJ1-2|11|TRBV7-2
CASSLRWDITF
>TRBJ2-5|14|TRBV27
CASSLSRAQETQYF
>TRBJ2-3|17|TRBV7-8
CASSFLYDRGLTDTQYF
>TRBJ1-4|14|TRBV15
CATSRVQGTEKLFF
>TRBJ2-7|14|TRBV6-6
CASSYSRDVYEQYF
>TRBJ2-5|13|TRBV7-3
CASSLTEAETQYF
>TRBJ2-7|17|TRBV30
CAWSRPDTIRTSHEQYF
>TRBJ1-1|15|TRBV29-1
CSVEGGQALNTEAFF
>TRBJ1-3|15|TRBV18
CASSQGASSGNTIYF
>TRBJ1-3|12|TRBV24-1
CATSDGGDTIYF
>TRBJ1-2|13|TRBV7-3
CASSLDRGHGYTF
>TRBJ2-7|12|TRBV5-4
CASSLEAGGLYF
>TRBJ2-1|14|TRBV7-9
CASDLAGVYNEQFF
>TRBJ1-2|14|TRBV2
CASREYITPYGYTF
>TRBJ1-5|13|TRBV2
CASSTGTGSPQHF
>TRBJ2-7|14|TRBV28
CASRKHTGLAEQYF
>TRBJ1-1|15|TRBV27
CASSLRDRAGTEAFF
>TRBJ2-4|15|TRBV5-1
CASSPARQGPHIQYF
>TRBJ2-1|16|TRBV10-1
CASSGGSSGSKGEQFF
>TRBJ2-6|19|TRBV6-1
CASSERTGGVLSGANVLTF
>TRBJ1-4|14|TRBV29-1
CSVSAGSFNEKLFF